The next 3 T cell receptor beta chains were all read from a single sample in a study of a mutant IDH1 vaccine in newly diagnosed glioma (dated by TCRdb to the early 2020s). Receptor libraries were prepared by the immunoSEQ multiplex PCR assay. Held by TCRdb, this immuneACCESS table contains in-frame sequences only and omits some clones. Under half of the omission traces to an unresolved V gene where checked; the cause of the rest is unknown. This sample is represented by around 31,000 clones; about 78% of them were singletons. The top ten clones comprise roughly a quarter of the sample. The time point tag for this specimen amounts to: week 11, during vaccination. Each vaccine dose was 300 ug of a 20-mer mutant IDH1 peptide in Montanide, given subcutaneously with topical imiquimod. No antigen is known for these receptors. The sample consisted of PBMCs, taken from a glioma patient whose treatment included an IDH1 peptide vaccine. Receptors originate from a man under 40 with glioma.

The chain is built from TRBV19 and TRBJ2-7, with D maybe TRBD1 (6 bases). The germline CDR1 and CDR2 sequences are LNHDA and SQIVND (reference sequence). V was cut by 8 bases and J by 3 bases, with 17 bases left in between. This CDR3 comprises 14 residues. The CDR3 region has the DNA TGTGCCAGTGCATCCTCTGACAGGCTCTACGAGCAGTACTTC. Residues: CASASSDRLYEQYF.

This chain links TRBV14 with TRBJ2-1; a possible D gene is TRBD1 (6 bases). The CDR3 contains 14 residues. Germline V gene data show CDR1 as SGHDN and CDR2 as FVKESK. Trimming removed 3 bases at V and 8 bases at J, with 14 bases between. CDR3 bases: TGTGCCAGCAGCCAGGTCAATGGGGGCTATGAGCAGTTCTTC. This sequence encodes CASSQVNGGYEQFF.

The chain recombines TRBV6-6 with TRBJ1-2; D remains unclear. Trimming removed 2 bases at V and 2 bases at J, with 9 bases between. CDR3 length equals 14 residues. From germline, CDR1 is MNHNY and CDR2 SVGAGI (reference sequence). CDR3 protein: CASSYHERNYGYTF. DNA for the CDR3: TGTGCCAGCAGTTACCATGAAAGGAACTATGGCTACACCTTC.